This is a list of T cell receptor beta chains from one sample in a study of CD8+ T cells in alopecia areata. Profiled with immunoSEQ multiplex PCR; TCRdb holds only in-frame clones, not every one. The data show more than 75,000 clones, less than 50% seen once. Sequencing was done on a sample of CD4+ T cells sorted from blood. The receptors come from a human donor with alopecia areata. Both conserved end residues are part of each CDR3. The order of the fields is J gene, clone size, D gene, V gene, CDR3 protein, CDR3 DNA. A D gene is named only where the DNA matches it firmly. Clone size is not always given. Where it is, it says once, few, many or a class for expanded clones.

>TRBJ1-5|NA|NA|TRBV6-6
CASQPGVNQPQHF
TGTGCCAGCCAGCCCGGGGTCAATCAGCCCCAGCATTTT
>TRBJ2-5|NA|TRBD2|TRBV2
CASRRLAGVGETQYF
TGTGCCAGCAGAAGACTAGCGGGAGTAGGAGAGACCCAGTACTTC
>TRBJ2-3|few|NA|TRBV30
CAWRGRGTTDTQYF
TGTGCCTGGAGAGGGCGGGGAACCACAGATACGCAGTATTTT
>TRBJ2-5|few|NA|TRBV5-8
CASSLVRGESQYF
TGTGCCAGCAGCTTGGTCAGGGGTGAGAGCCAGTACTTC
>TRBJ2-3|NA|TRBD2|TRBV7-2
CASSSRTSGSTDTQYF
TGTGCCAGCAGCTCACGGACTAGCGGGAGCACAGATACGCAGTATTTT
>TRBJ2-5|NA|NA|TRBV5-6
CASSLVGGSGTQYF
TGTGCCAGCAGCTTGGTTGGGGGATCGGGGACCCAGTACTTC
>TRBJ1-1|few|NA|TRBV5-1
CASRGLGTPGTEAFF
TGCGCCAGCAGAGGATTGGGGACTCCGGGCACTGAAGCTTTCTTT
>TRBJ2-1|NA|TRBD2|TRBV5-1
CASSLAGDYVYEQFF
TGCGCCAGCAGCTTGGCGGGGGACTACGTTTATGAGCAGTTCTTC
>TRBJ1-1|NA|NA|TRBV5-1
CASSKELGTEAFF
TGCGCCAGCAGCAAGGAACTTGGGACTGAAGCTTTCTTT
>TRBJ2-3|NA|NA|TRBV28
CASSLGLTGWGTDTQYF
TGTGCCAGCAGTTTAGGCCTGACGGGCTGGGGCACAGATACGCAGTATTTT
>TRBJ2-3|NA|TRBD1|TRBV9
CASSDRDRGTDTQYF
TGTGCCAGCAGCGACCGGGACAGGGGCACAGATACGCAGTATTTT
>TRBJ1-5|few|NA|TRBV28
CASSGGRPHHQPQHF
TGTGCCAGCAGTGGCGGTCGCCCGCACCATCAGCCCCAGCATTTT
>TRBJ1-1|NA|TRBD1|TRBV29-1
CSVEGTGEAFF
TGCAGCGTTGAAGGGACAGGGGAAGCTTTCTTT
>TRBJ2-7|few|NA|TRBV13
CASSLRGSYEQYF
TGTGCCAGCAGCTTGCGAGGGTCCTACGAGCAGTACTTC
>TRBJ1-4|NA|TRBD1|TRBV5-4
CASSFGQGREKLFF
TGTGCCAGCAGCTTCGGACAGGGACGTGAAAAACTGTTTTTT
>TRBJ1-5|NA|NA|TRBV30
CAWSRNGGLSNQPQHF
TGTGCCTGGAGCCGCAACGGGGGACTTAGCAATCAGCCCCAGCATTTT
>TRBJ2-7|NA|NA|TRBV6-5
CASSYQGRMAEQYF
TGTGCCAGCAGTTACCAGGGACGGATGGCCGAGCAGTACTTC
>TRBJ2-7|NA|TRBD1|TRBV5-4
CASTIDRGPVDEQYF
TGTGCCAGCACCATCGACAGGGGGCCAGTCGACGAGCAGTACTTC
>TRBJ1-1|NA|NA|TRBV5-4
CASSLGVQGGDTEAFF
TGTGCCAGCAGCTTGGGAGTTCAGGGCGGTGACACTGAAGCTTTCTTT
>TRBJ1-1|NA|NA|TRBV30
CAWKNTQGTEAFF
TGTGCCTGGAAAAACACCCAAGGCACTGAAGCTTTCTTT
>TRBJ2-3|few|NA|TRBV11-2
CASSLDGNSLGTDTQYF
TGTGCCAGCAGCTTAGATGGGAACTCCTTGGGCACAGATACGCAGTATTTT
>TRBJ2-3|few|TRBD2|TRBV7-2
CASSLGPGGSGTDTQYF
TGTGCCAGCAGCTTAGGCCCCGGGGGGAGCGGGACAGATACGCAGTATTTT
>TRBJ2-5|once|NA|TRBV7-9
CASSLGLIQETQYF
TGTGCCAGCAGCCTAGGACTGATCCAAGAGACCCAGTACTTC
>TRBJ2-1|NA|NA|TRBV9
CASSVVAPTNEQFF
TGTGCCAGCAGCGTAGTTGCCCCTACAAATGAGCAGTTCTTC
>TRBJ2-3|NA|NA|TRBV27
CASSHPPGAGADTQYF
TGTGCCAGCAGCCACCCGCCGGGGGCCGGCGCAGATACGCAGTATTTT
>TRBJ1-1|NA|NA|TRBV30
CAWSVLLNTEAFF
TGTGCCTGGAGTGTACTCCTTAACACTGAAGCTTTCTTT
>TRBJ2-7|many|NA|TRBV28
CASAAYEQYF
TGTGCCAGCGCCGCTTACGAGCAGTACTTC
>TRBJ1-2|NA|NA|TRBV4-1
CASSQYVGYYGYTF
TGCGCCAGCAGCCAATATGTTGGGTACTATGGCTACACCTTC
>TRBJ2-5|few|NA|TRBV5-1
CASSLGPTKETQYF
TGCGCCAGCAGCTTGGGGCCTACCAAGGAGACCCAGTACTTC
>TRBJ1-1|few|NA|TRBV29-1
CSARTGNTEAFF
TGCAGCGCCAGGACTGGGAACACTGAAGCTTTCTTT
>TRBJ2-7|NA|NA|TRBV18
CASSPLLAAGVEQYF
TGTGCCAGCTCACCACTTCTTGCGGCAGGGGTCGAGCAGTACTTC
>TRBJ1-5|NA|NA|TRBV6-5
CASSLGGTGNQPQHF
TGTGCCAGCAGCCTGGGGGGGACGGGCAATCAGCCCCAGCATTTT
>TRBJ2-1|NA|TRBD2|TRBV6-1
CASRGLAGENEQFF
TGTGCCAGCAGGGGACTAGCGGGAGAGAATGAGCAGTTCTTC
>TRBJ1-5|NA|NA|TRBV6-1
CASRAGTYQPQHF
TGTGCCAGCAGGGCCGGAACCTATCAGCCCCAGCATTTT
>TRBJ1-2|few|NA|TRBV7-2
CASSLISGDYGYTF
TGTGCCAGCAGCTTAATTTCAGGGGACTATGGCTACACCTTC
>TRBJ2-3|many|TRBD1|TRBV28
CASSVPGQGNTDTQYF
TGTGCCAGCAGCGTCCCGGGACAGGGGAACACAGATACGCAGTATTTT
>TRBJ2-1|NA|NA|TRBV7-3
CASRQGGSSLEQFF
TGTGCCAGCCGCCAGGGGGGCTCTTCCCTTGAGCAGTTCTTC
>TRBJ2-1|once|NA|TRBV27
CASSPNVENAYNEQFF
TGTGCCAGCAGTCCCAACGTAGAGAATGCATACAATGAGCAGTTCTTC
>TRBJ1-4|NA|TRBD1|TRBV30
CAWSVQTGVEKLFF
TGTGCCTGGAGTGTACAAACAGGGGTCGAAAAACTGTTTTTT
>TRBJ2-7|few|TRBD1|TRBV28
CASSLDRVSYEQYF
TGTGCCAGCAGTCTCGACAGGGTCTCCTACGAGCAGTACTTC
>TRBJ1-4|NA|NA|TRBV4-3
CASSQAGVGEKLFF
TGCGCCAGCAGCCAAGCCGGGGTGGGTGAAAAACTGTTTTTT
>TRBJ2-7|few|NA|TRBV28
CASSLRGSSSEQYF
TGTGCCAGCAGTCTGAGGGGATCGTCTTCCGAGCAGTACTTC
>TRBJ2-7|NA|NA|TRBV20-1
CSARGLYEQYF
TGCAGTGCTAGAGGACTCTACGAGCAGTACTTC
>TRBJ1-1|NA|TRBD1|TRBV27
CASSSWTGNTEAFF
TGTGCCAGCAGTTCTTGGACAGGGAACACTGAAGCTTTCTTT
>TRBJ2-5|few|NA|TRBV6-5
CASSRSRWGETQYF
TGTGCCAGCAGTCGCAGCCGTTGGGGAGAGACCCAGTACTTC
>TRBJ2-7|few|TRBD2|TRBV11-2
CASSLSGVSSYEQYF
TGTGCCAGCAGCTTAAGCGGGGTTAGCTCCTACGAGCAGTACTTC
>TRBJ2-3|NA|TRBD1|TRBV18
CASSHDRERPDTQYF
TGTGCCAGCTCACACGACAGGGAGAGGCCAGATACGCAGTATTTT
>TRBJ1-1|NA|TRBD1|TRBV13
CASSLGLTGGDTEAFF
TGTGCCAGCAGCTTAGGCCTGACAGGGGGAGACACTGAAGCTTTCTTT
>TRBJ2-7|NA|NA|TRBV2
CASSVDGQLYEQYF
TGTGCCAGCAGCGTGGACGGACAGCTCTACGAGCAGTACTTC
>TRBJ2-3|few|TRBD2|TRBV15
CATSIQGTSGTDTQYF
TGTGCCACCAGCATACAAGGGACTAGCGGGACAGATACGCAGTATTTT
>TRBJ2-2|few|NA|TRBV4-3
CASSQDLLTGELFF
TGCGCCAGCAGCCAAGATTTGCTAACCGGGGAGCTGTTTTTT
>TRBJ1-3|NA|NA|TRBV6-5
CASSYSPRTGNTIYF
TGTGCCAGCAGTTACTCGCCTCGAACTGGAAACACCATATATTTT
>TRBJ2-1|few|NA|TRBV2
CASTLRSGYNEQFF
TGTGCCAGCACCCTTAGGTCCGGGTACAATGAGCAGTTCTTC
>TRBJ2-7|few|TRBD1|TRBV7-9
CASSMWTGGAYEQYF
TGTGCCAGCAGCATGTGGACAGGGGGAGCCTACGAGCAGTACTTC
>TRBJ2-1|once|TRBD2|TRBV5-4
CASSSAAAGGPYNEQFF
TGTGCCAGCAGCTCGGCCGCGGCGGGAGGACCCTACAATGAGCAGTTCTTC